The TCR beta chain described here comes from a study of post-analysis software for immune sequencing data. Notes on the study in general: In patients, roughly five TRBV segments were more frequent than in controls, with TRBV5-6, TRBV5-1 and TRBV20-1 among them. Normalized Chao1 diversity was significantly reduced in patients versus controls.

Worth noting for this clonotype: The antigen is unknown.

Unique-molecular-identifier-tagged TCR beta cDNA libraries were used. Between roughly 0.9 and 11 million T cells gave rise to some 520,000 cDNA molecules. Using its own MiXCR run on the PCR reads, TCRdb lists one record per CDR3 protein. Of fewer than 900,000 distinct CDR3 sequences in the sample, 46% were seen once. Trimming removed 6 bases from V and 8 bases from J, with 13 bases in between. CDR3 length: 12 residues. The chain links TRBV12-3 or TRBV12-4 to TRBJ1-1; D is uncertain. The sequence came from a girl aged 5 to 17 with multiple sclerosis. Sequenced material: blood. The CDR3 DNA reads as TGTGCCAGCAGAGATAAGGGTTACGAAGCTTTCTTT. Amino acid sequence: CASRDKGYEAFF.